Below are 12 T cell receptor beta chains sequenced from a single sample in a study of T cells in Graves' hyperthyroidism and ophthalmopathy. Using RNA transcripts as the source, TCR beta CDR3 regions were amplified. With the HTBI primer set, the TCR CDR3 went through a first round of RT-PCR. From the multiplex PCR reads, TCRdb called clonotypes with MiXCR, one entry per CDR3 protein. In the table there are about 360,000 distinct CDR3 sequences, roughly 13% of which are singletons. The specimen sequenced was blood. Receptors were obtained from a woman under 30 with Graves' hyperthyroidism.

This clonotype was found many times. The V call is TRBV28, the J call TRBJ2-1, with 11 bases matching TRBD1. Losses at the gene ends were 6 bases for V and 6 bases for J; bases not matched to a gene: 10. The CDR3 extends over 16 amino acids. Germline CDR1 reads MDHEN; CDR2 reads SYDVKM. The CDR3: CASSSEGQGARNEQFF. The CDR3 DNA reads as TGTGCCAGCAGCAGTGAAGGACAGGGGGCTCGCAATGAGCAGTTCTTC.

The sample holds a few counts of this clonotype. The V gene is TRBV5-1, the J gene TRBJ1-1; D uncertain. Trimming removed 8 bases from V and 1 base from J, with 15 bases in between. The CDR3 extends over 14 amino acids. Per germline, CDR1 SGHRS and CDR2 YFSETQ. CDR3 sequence reads: CASTLGSTNTEAFF. The CDR3 nucleotides are TGCGCCAGTACACTGGGGAGTACGAACACTGAAGCTTTCTTT. Full variable domain (remainder filled in from reference TRBV5-1 and TRBJ1-1): KAGVTQTPRYLIKTRGQQVTLSCSPISGHRSVSWYQQTPGQGLQFLFEYFSETQRNKGNFPGRFSGRQFSNSRSEMNVSTLELGDSALYLCASTLGSTNTEAFFGQGTRLTVV.

In this sample, this clonotype turned up many times. V gene TRBV20-1 combines with J gene TRBJ2-1, with 9 bases fitting TRBD2. The CDR3 covers 14 residues. Per the germline V gene, CDR1 is DFQATT and CDR2 is SNEGSKA (reference sequence). V dropped 0 bases and J dropped 9; count of bases not matched to a gene: 6. In nucleotides, the CDR3 is TGCAGTGCTAGAGACCCACAACTAGCGGGTGAGCAGTTCTTC. This gives the protein CSARDPQLAGEQFF.

The chain links TRBV30 to TRBJ1-1; D remains unclear. The CDR3 has 15 residues. V was shortened by 0 bases and J by 4 bases, with 15 bases between the two germline ends. Germline lookup yields CDR1 GTSNPN and CDR2 SVGIG (reference sequence). CDR3 sequence reads: CAWSVFREIGTEAFF. CDR3 DNA: TGTGCCTGGAGTGTATTTCGGGAGATCGGCACTGAAGCTTTCTTT.

This clonotype was observed at least ten times. The chain is built from TRBV12-3 or TRBV12-4 and TRBJ2-3, with a weak D call TRBD1 (5 bases). Trimming cost V 2 bases and J 6 bases, with 9 bases left between them. The CDR3 is made up of 13 amino acids. Here the CDR3 DNA reads TGTGCCAGCAGTTTAAAGGGGATTGATACGCAGTATTTT. Amino acids: CASSLKGIDTQYF.

This clonotype was detected many times. The chain links TRBV29-1 to TRBJ2-1; the match to TRBD1 covers 8 bases. V trimming: 1 base; J trimming: 9 bases; junction bases outside the gene matches: 5. The CDR3 extends over 13 amino acids. Germline values: CDR1 SQVTM, CDR2 ANQGSEA. The CDR3 is CSVEGGQGGEQFF. The CDR3 nucleotides read TGCAGCGTTGAAGGAGGACAGGGCGGTGAGCAGTTCTTC.

This clonotype was seen ten or more times. The V call is TRBV2, the J call TRBJ1-5; TRBD1 agrees at 11 bases. Unmatched junction bases numbered 4, after V lost 7 bases and J lost 5 bases. The CDR3 sequence is 14 residues long. The germline CDR1 and CDR2 sequences are SNHLY and FYNNEI. DNA of the CDR3: TGTGCCAGCATTCTGGACAGGGGGCATCAGCCCCAGCATTTT. This encodes CASILDRGHQPQHF.

This clonotype occurred many times. The J gene is TRBJ1-5, the V gene TRBV7-9; D gene ambiguous. The ends were cut back, 3 bases at V and 5 bases at J, with 5 bases in the middle. The CDR3 sequence is 12 residues long. Germline V gene sequence: CDR1 SEHNR, CDR2 FQNEAQ (reference sequence). DNA of the CDR3: TGTGCCAGCAGCTTTGTTGATCAGCCCCAGCATTTT. This codes for CASSFVDQPQHF.

CDR3 region: CASSQTQGIGEKLFF. In nucleotides, the CDR3 is TGTGCCAGCAGCCAAACACAGGGGATCGGTGAAAAACTGTTTTTT. The chain recombines TRBV7-9 with TRBJ1-4; 7 nucleotides line up with TRBD1. CDR1 is SEHNR and CDR2 is FQNEAQ in the germline V gene (reference sequence). With V trimmed by 5 bases and J by 7 bases, 10 bases remained unmatched. The CDR3 covers 15 residues.

In this sample, this clonotype turned up many times. J is TRBJ2-1 and V is TRBV28, with D possibly matching TRBD1 (5 bases). V was clipped by 7 bases and J by 2 bases, with 9 bases between them. Germline CDR1 and CDR2: MDHEN and SYDVKM. CDR3 length equals 13 residues. The CDR3 DNA reads as TGTGCCAGCACGCTGGGGCCCTACAATGAGCAGTTCTTC. Translating gives CASTLGPYNEQFF.

This clonotype was detected a few times. The chain has TRBV6-1 and TRBJ2-5; TRBD2 matches 9 bases. Germline CDR1 and CDR2: MNHNS and SASEGT. The CDR3 runs to 17 residues. The ends lost 1 base at V and 4 bases at J; junction bases unmatched: 10. The CDR3 DNA sequence: TGTGCCAGCAGTGAAGAAGGGCGGGGGGGCCCGGGAGAGACCCAGTACTTC. This codes for CASSEEGRGGPGETQYF.

This clonotype was found a few times. Given a much more abundant clone one base away, this may be a read error. The V call is TRBV20-1, the J call TRBJ1-1, with D perhaps TRBD1 (6 bases). The CDR3 length is 13 residues. From germline, CDR1 is DFQATT and CDR2 SNEGSKA (reference sequence). The CDR3 DNA follows: TGCAGTGCTAGCGGACAGCCTAACACTGGAGCTTTCTTT. This encodes CSASGQPNTGAFF.